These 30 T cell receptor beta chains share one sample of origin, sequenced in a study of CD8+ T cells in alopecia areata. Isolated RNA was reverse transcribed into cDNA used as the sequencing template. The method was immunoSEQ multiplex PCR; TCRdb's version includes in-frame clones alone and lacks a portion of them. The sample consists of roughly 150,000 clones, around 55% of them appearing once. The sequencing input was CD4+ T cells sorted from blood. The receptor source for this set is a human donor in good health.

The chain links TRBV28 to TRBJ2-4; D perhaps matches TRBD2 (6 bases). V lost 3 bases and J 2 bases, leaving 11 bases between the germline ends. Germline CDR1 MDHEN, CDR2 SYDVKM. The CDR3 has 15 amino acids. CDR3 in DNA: TGTGCCAGCAGTTTTGGGGGGATGACCAAAAACATTCAGTACTTC. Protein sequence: CASSFGGMTKNIQYF.

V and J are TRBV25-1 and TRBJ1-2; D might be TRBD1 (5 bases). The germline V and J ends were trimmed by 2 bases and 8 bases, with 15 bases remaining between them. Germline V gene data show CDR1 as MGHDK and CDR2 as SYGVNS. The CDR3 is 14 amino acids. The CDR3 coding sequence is TGTGCCAGCAGTGAAGGGGGTCGGGCGCACGGCTACACCTTC. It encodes CASSEGGRAHGYTF.

The CDR3 sequence is CASSFGRWDRDNYGYTF. The CDR3 nucleotides are TGTGCCAGCAGCTTCGGCCGATGGGACAGGGACAACTATGGCTACACCTTC. V and J are TRBV7-2 and TRBJ1-2; 9 bases agree with TRBD1. Looked up from germline, CDR1 is SGHTA and CDR2 is FQGNSA. V shed 3 bases and J 2 bases; nucleotides not matched to a gene: 10. CDR3 length equals 17 residues. The whole variable domain, filled in from reference TRBV7-2 and TRBJ1-2, reads GAGVSQSPSNKVTEKGKDVELRCDPISGHTALYWYRQSLGQGLEFLIYFQGNSAPDKSGLPSDRFSAERTGGSVSTLTIQRTQQEDSAVYLCASSFGRWDRDNYGYTFGSGTRLTVV.

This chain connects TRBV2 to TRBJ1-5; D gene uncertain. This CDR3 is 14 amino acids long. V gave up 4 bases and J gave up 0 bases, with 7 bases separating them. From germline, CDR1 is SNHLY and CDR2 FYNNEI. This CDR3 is CASSAGLSNQPQHF. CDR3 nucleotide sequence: TGTGCCAGCAGTGCAGGCCTTAGCAATCAGCCCCAGCATTTT. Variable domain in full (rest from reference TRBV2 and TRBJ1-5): EPEVTQTPSHQVTQMGQEVILRCVPISNHLYFYWYRQILGQKVEFLVSFYNNEISEKSEIFDDQFSVERPDGSNFTLKIRSTKLEDSAMYFCASSAGLSNQPQHFGDGTRLSIL.

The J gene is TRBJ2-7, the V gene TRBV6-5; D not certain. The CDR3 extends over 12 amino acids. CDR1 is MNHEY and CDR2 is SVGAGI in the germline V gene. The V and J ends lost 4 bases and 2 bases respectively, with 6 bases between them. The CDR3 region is CASSSAAYEQYF. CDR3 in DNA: TGTGCCAGCAGTTCGGCAGCCTACGAGCAGTACTTC.

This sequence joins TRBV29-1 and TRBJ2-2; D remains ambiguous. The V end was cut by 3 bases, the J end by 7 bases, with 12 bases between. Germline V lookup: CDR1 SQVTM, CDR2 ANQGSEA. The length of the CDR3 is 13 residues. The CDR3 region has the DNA TGCAGCGTTGACAGGCTTGGGAACGGGGAGCTGTTTTTT. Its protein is CSVDRLGNGELFF.

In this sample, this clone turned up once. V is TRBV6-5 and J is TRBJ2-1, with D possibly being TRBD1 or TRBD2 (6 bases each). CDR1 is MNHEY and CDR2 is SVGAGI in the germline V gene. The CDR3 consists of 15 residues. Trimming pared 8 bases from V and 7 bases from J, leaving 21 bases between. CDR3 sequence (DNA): TGTGCCAGCTTCAAGGGGGGCGGCACACGGAATGAGCAGTTCTTC. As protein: CASFKGGGTRNEQFF.

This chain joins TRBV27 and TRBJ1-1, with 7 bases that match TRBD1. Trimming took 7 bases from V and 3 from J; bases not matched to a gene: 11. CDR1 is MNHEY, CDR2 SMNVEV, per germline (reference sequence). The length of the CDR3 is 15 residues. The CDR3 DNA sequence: TGTGCCAGCAAGTCCCAGACAGGGAGGTACACTGAAGCTTTCTTT. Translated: CASKSQTGRYTEAFF.

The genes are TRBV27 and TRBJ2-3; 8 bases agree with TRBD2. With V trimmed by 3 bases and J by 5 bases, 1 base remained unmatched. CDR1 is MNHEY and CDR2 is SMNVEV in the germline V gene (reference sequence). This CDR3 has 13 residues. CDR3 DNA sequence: TGTGCCAGCAGTTTCCTAGCGGGAGATACGCAGTATTTT. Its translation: CASSFLAGDTQYF.

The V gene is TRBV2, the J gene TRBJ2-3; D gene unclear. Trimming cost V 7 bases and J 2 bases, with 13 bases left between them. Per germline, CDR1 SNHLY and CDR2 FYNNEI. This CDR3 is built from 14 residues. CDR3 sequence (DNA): TGTGCCAGCAACGAGGTGGGGTACACAGATACGCAGTATTTT. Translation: CASNEVGYTDTQYF.

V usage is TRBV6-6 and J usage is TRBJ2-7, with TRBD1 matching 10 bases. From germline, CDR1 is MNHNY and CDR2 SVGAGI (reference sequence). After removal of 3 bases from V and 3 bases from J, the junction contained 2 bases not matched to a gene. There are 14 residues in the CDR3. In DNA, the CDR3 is TGTGCCAGCAGTTATGGGGACAGGGGCTACGAGCAGTACTTC. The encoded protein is CASSYGDRGYEQYF.

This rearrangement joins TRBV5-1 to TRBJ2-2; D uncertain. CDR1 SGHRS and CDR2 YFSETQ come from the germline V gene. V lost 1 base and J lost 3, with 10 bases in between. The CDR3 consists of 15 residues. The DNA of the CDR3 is TGCGCCAGCAGCTTGATGCCCACCGACACCGGGGAGCTGTTTTTT. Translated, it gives CASSLMPTDTGELFF.

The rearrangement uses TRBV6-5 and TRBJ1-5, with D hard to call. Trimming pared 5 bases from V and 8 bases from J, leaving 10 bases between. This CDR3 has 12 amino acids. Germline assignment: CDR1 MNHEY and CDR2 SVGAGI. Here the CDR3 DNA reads TGTGCCAGCAGTACCGGAGGGAAGCCCCAGCATTTT. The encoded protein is CASSTGGKPQHF.

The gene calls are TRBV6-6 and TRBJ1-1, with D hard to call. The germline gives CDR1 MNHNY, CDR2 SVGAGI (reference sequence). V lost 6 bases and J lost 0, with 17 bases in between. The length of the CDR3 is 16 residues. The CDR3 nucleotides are TGTGCCAGCAGACTACCCCCTGGGTCGGTGAACACTGAAGCTTTCTTT. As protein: CASRLPPGSVNTEAFF.

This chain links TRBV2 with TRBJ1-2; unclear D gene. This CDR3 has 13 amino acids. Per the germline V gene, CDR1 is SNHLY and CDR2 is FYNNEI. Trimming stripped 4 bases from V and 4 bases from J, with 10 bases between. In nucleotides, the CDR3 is TGTGCCAGCAGTGGCGGGCGCGCCTATGGCTACACCTTC. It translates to CASSGGRAYGYTF.

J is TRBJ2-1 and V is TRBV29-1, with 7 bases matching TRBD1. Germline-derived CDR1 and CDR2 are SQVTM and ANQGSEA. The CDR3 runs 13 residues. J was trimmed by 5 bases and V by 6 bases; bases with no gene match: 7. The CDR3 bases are TGCAGCGTCCAGACAGGGATGAACAATGAGCAGTTCTTC. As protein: CSVQTGMNNEQFF.

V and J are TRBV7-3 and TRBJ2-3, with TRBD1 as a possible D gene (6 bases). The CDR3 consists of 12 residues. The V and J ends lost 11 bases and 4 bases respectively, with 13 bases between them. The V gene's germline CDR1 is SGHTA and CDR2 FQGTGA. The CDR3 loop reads CASAGESDTQYF. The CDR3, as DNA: TGTGCCTCCGCAGGGGAATCAGATACGCAGTATTTT.

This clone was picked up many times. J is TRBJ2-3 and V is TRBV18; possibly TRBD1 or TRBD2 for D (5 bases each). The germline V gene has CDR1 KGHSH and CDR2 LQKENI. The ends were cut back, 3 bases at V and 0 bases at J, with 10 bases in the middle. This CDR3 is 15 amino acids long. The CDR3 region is CASSPFGGSTDTQYF. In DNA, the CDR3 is TGTGCCAGCTCACCCTTTGGGGGTAGCACAGATACGCAGTATTTT.

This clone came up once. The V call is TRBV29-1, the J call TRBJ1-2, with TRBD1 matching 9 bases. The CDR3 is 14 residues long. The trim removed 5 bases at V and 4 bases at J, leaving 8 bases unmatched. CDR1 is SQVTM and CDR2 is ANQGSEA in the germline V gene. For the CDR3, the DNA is TGCAGCGTTAGGACCGGGACAGGGTCCTATGGCTACACCTTC. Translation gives CSVRTGTGSYGYTF.

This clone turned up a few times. The DNA for the CDR3 is TGTGCCAGCAGTTTAAACTCTGGGGCCAACGTCCTGACTTTC. Its translation: CASSLNSGANVLTF. The chain uses TRBV28 and TRBJ2-6, with D unresolved. CDR3 length: 14 amino acids. Per the germline V gene, CDR1 is MDHEN and CDR2 is SYDVKM. V was pared by 2 bases and J by 0 bases, with 2 bases between.

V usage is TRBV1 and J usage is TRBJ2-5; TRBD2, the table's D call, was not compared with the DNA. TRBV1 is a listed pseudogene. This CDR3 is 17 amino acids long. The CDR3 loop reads CTSSHTTGTSEKETQYF. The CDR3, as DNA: TGCACCAGCAGCCATACTACCGGGACTAGCGAGAAAGAGACCCAGTACTTC.

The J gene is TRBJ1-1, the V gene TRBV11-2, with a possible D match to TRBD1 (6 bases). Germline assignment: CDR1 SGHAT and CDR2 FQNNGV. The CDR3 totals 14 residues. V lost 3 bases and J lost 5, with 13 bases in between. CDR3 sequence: CASSFREGVTEAFF. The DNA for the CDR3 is TGTGCCAGCAGCTTCAGGGAGGGGGTGACTGAAGCTTTCTTT.

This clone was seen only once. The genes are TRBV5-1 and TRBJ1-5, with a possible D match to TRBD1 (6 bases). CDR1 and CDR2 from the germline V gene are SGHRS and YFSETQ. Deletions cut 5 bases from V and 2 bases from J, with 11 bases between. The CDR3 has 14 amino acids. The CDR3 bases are TGCGCCAGCAGTAAGGGGGGAGGCAATCAGCCCCAGCATTTT. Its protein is CASSKGGGNQPQHF.

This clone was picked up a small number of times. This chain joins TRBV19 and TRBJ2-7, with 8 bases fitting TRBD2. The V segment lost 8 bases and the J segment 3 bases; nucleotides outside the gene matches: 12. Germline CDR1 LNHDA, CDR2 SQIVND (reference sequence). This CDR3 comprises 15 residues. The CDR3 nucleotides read TGTGCCAGTGCAAGAAGCGGGAGTTCGCGCTACGAGCAGTACTTC. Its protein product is CASARSGSSRYEQYF.

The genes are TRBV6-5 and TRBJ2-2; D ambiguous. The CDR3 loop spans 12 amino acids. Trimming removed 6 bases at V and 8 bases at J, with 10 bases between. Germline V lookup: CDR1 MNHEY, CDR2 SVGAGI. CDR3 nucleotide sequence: TGTGCCAGCAGCCGAGTTGTTGGGGAGCTGTTTTTT. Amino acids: CASSRVVGELFF.

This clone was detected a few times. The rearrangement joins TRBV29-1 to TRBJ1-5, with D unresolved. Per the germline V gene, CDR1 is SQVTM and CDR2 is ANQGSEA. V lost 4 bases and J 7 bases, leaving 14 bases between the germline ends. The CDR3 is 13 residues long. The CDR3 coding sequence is TGCAGCGTTGTTACCTCCCCCGGCCAGCCCCAGCATTTT. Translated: CSVVTSPGQPQHF.

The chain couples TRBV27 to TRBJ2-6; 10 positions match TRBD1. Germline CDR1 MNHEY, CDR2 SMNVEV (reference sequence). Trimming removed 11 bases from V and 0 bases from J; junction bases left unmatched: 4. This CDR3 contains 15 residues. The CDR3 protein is CASGQGSSGANVLTF. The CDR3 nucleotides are TGTGCCTCGGGACAGGGGAGCTCTGGGGCCAACGTCCTGACTTTC.

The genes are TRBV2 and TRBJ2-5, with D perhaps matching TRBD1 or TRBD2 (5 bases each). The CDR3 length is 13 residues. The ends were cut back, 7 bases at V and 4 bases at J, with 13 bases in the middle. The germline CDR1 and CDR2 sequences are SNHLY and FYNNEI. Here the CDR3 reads CASTPLRGETQYF. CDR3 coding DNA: TGTGCCAGCACCCCCCTGAGGGGAGAGACCCAGTACTTC.

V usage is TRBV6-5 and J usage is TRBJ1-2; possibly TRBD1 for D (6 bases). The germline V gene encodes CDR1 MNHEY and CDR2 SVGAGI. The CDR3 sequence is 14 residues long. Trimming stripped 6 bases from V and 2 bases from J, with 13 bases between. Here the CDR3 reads CASRRRGQNYGYTF. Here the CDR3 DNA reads TGTGCCAGCAGGAGGAGAGGACAGAACTATGGCTACACCTTC.

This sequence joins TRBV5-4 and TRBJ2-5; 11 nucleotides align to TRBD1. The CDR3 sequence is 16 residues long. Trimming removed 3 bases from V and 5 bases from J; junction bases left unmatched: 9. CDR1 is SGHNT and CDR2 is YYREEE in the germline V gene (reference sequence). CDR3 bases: TGTGCCAGCAGCTCAACTAGGACAGGGGGCGACGAGACCCAGTACTTC. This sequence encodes CASSSTRTGGDETQYF. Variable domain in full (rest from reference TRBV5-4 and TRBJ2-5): ETGVTQSPTHLIKTRGQQVTLRCSSQSGHNTVSWYQQALGQGPQFIFQYYREEENGRGNFPPRFSGLQFPNYSSELNVNALELDDSALYLCASSSTRTGGDETQYFGPGTRLLVL.